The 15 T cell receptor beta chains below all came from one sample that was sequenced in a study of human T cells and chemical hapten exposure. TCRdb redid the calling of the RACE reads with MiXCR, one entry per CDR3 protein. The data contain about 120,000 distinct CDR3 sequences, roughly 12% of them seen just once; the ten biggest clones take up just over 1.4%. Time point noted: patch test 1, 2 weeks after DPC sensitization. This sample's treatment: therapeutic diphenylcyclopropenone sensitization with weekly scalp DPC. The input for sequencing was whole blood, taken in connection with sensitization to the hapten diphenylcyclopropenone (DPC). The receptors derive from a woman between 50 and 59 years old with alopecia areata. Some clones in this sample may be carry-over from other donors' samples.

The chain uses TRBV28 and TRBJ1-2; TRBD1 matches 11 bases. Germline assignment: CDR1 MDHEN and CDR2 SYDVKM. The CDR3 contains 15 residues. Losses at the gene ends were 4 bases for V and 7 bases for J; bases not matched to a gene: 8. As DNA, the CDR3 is TGTGCCAGCAGTTCTGCCGGGACAGGGGGGCTTGGCTACACCTTC. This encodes CASSSAGTGGLGYTF.

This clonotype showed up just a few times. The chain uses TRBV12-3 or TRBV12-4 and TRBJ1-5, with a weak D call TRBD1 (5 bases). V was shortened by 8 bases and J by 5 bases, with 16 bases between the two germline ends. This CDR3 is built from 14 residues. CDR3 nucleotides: TGTGCCAGCGGGGGACCCGATAAATATCAGCCCCAGCATTTT. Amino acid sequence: CASGGPDKYQPQHF.

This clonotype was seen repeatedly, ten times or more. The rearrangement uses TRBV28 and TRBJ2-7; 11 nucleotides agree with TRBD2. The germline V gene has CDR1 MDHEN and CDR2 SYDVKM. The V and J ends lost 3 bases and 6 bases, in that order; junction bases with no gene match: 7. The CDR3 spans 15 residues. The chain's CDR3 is CASSFSTSGSFEQYF. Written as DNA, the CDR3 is TGTGCCAGCAGTTTTAGTACTAGCGGGAGTTTCGAGCAGTACTTC.

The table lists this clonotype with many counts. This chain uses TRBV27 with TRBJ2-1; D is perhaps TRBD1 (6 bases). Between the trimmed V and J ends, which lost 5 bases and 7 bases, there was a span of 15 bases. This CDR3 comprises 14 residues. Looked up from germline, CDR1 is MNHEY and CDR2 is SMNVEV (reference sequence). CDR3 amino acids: CASSPRQAGNEQFF. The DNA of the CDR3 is TGTGCCAGCAGTCCCCGACAGGCTGGAAATGAGCAGTTCTTC.

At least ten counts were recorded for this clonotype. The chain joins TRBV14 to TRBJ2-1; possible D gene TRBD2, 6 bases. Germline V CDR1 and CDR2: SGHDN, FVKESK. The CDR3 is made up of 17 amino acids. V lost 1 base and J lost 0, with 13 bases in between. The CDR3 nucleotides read TGTGCCAGCAGCCAAGTATGGACTACTATCTCCTACAATGAGCAGTTCTTC. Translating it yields CASSQVWTTISYNEQFF.

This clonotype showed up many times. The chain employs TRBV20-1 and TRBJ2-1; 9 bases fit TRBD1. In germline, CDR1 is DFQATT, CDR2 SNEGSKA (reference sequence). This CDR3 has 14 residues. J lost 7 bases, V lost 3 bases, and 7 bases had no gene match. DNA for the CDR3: TGCAGTGCTAGGGGACGGACAGGGGTAAATGAGCAGTTCTTC. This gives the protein CSARGRTGVNEQFF.

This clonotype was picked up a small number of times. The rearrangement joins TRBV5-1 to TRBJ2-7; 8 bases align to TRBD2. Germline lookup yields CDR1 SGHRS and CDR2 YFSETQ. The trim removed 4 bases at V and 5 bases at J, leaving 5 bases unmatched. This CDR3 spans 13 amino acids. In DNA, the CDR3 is TGCGCCAGCAGCGGACACGGGGGGGACGAGCAGTACTTC. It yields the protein CASSGHGGDEQYF.

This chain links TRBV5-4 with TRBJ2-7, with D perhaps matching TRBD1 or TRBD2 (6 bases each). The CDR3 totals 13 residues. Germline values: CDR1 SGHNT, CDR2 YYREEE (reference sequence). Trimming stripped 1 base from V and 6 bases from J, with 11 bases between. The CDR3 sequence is CASSLWGAREQYF. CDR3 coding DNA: TGTGCCAGCAGCTTGTGGGGGGCCCGCGAGCAGTACTTC.

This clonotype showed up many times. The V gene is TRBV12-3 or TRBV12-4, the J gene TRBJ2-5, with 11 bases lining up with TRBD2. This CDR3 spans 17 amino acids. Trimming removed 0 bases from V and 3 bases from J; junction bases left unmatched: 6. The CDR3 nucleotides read TGTGCCAGCAGTTTAGCTGGTAGCGGGGGGGCCAAAGAGACCCAGTACTTC. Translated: CASSLAGSGGAKETQYF.

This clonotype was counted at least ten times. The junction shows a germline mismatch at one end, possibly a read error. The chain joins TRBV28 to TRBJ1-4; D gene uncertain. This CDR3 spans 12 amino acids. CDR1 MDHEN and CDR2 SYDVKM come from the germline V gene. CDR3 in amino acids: CASSSTNEKLFF. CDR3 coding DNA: TGTGCTAGCAGTTCAACTAATGAAAAACTGTTTTTT.

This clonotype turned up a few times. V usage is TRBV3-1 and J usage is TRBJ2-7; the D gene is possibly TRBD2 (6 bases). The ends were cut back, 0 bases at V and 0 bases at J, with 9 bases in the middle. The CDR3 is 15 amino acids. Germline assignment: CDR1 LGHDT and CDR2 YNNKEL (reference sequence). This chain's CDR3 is CASSQDSGSSYEQYF. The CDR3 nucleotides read TGTGCCAGCAGCCAAGATAGCGGTAGCTCCTACGAGCAGTACTTC.

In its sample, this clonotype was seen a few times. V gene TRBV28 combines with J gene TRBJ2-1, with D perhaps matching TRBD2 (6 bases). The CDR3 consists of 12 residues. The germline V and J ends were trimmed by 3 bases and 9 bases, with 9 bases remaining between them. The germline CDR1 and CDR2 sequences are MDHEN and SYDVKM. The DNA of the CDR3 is TGTGCCAGCAGTTTTGGGGGACTTGAGCAGTTCTTC. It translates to CASSFGGLEQFF.

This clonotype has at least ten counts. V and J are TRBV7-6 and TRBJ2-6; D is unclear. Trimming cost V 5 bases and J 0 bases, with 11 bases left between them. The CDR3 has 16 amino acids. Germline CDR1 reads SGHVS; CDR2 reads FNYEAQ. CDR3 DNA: TGTGCCAGCAGCCCTTTGGAACTCTCTGGGGCCAACGTCCTGACTTTC. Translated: CASSPLELSGANVLTF.

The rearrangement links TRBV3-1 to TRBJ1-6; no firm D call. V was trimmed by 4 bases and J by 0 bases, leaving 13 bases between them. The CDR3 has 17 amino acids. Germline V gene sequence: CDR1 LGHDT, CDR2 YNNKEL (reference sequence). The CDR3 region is CASSPSPGSSYNSPLHF. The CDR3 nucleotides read TGTGCCAGCAGCCCGAGCCCAGGCAGCTCCTATAATTCACCCCTCCACTTT.

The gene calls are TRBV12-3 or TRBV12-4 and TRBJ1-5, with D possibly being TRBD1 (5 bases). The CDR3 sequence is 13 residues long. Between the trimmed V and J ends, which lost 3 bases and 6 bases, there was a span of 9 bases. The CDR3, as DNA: TGTGCCAGCAGTTTGGGGGAGGTTCAGCCCCAGCATTTT. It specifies CASSLGEVQPQHF.